This T cell receptor (beta chain) was sequenced for a study of human T cells and chemical hapten exposure. Regarding time point: patch test 1, 2 weeks after DPC sensitization. Noted treatment: therapeutic diphenylcyclopropenone sensitization with weekly scalp DPC. Researchers extracted total RNA from unfractionated whole blood. TCRdb re-analysed the RACE reads in MiXCR, keeping a single row per CDR3 protein. The data show about 340,000 distinct CDR3 sequences, roughly 6.9% seen once. This clonotype came up many times. Trimming removed 5 bases at V and 5 bases at J, with 12 bases between. This CDR3 is built from 13 residues.

This specimen consisted of whole blood, obtained in connection with sensitization to the hapten diphenylcyclopropenone (DPC). The rearrangement links TRBV12-3 or TRBV12-4 to TRBJ1-1, with D unclear. This sequence originates from a woman aged 18-35 years with alopecia areata. Some clones in this sample may be carry-over from other donors' samples. CDR3 protein: CASSLRPGTEAFF. The CDR3 nucleotides read TGTGCCAGCAGTCTGAGACCGGGGACTGAAGCTTTCTTT.